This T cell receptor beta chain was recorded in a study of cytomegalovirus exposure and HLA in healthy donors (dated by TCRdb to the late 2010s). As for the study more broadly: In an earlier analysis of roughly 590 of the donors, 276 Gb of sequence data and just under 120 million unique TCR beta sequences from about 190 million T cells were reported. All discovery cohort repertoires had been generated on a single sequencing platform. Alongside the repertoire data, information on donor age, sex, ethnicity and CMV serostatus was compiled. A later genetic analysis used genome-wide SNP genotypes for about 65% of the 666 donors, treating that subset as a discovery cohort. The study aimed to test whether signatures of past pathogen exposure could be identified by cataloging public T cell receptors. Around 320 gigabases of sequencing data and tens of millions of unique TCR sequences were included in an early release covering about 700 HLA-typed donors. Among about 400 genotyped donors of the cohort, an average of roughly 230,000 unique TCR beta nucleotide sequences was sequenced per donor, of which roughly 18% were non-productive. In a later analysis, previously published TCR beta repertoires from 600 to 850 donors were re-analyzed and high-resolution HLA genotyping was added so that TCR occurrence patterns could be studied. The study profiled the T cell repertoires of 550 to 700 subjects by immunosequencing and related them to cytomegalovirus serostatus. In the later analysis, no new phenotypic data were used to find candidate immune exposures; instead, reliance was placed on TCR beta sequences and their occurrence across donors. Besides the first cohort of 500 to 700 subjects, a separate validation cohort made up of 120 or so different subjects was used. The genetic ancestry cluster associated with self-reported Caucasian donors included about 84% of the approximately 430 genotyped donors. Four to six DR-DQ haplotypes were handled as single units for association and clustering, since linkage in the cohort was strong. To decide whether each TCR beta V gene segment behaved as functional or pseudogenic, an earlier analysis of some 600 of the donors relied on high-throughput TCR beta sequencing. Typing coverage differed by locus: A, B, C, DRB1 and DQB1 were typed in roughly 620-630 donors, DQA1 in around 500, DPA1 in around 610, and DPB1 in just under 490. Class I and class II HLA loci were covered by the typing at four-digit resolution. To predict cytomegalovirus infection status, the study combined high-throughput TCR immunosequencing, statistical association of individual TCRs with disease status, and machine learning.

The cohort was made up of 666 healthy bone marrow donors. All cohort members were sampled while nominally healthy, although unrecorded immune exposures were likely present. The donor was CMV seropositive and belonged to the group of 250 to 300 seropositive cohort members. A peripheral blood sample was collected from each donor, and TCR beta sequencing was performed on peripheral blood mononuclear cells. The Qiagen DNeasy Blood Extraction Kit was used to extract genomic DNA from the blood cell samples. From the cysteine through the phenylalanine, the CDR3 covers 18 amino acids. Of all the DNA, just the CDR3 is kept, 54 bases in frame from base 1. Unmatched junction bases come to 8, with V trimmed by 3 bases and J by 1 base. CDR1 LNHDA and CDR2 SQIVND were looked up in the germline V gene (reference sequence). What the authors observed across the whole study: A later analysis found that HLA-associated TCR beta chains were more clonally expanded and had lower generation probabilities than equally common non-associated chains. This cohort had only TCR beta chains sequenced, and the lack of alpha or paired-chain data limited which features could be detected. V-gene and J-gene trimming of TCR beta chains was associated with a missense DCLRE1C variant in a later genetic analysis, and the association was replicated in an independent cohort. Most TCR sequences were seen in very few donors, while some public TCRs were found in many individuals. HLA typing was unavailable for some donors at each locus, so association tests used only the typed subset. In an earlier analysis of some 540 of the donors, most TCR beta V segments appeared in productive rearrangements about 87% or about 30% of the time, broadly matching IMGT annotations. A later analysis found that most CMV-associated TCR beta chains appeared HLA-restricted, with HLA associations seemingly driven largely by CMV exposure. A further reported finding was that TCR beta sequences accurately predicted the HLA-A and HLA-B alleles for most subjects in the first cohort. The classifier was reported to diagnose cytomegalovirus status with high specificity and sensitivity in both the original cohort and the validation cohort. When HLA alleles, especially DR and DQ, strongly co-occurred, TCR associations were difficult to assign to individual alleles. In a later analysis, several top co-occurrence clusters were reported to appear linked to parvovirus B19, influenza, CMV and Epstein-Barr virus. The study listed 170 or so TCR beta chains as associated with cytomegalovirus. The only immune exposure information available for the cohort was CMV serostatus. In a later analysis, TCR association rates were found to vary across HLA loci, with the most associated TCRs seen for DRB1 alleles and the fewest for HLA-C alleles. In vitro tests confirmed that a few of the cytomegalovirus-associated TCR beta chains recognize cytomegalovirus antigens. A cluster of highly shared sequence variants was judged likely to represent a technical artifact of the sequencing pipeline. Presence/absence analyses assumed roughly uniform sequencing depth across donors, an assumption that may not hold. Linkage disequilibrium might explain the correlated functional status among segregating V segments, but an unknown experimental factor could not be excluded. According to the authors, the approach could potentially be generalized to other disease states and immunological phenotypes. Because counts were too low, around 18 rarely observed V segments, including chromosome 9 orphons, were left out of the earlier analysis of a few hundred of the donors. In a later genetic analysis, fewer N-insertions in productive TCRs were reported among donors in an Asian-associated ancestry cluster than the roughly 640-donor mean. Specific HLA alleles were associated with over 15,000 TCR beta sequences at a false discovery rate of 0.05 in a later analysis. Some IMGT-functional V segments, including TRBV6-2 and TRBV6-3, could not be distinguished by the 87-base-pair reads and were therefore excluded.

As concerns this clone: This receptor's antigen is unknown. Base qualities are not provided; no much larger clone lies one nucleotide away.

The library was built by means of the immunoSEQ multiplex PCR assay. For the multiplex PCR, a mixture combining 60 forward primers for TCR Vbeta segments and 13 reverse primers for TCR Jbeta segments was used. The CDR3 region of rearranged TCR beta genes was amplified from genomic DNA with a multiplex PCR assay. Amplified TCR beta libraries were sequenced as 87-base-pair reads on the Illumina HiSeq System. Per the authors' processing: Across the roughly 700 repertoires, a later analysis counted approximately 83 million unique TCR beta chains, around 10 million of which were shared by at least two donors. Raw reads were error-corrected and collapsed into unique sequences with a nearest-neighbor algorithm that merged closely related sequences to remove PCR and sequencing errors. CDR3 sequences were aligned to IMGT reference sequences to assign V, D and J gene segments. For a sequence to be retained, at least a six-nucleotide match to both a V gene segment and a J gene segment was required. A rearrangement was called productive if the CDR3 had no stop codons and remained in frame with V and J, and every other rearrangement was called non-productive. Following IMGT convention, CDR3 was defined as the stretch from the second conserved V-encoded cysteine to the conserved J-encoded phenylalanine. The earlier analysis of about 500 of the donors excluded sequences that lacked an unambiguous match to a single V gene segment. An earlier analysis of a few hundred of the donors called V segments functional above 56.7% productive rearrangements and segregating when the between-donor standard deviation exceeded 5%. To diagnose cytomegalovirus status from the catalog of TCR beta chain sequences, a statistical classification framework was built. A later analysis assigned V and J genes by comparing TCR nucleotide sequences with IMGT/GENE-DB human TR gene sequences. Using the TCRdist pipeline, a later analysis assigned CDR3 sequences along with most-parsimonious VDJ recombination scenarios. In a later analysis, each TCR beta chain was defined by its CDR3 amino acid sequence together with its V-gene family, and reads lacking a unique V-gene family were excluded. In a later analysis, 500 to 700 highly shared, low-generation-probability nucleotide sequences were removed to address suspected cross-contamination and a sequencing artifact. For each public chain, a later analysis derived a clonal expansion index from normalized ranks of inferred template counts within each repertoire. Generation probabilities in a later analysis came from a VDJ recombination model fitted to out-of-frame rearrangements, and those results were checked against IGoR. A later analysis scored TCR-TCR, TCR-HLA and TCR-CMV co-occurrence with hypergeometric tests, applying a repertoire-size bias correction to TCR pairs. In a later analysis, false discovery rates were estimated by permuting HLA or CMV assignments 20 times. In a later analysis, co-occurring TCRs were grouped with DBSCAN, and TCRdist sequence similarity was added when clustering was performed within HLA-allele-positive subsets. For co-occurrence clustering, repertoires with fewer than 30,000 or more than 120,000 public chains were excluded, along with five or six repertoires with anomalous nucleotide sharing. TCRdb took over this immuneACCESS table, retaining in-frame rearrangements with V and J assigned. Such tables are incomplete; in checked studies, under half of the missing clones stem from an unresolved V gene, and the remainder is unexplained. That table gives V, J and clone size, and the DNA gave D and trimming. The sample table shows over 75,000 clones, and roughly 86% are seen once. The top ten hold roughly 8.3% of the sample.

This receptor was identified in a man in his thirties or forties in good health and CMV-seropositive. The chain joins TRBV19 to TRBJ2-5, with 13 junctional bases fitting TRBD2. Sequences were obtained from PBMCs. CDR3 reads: CASSISATSGGTQETQYF. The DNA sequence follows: TGTGCCAGTAGTATTTCAGCGACTAGCGGGGGGACCCAAGAGACCCAGTACTTC.